This T cell receptor beta chain was found in a study of vaccination and CD4 T cells after COVID-19. Study-level background: A positive SARS-CoV-2 nasal swab PCR result was recorded for each convalescent patient; about nine were mild and one severe. Two of the convalescents were Hispanic, and convalescents were six males and four females.

V was pared by 3 bases and J by 2 bases, with 5 bases between. This CDR3 region has 12 residues. TCRdb itself ran the PCR reads through MiXCR, one entry per CDR3 protein. The sample carries about 18,000 distinct CDR3 sequences, approximately 59% recorded once. This TCR derives from a human donor who had recovered from COVID-19. V gene TRBV12-3 or TRBV12-4 combines with J gene TRBJ2-7; no clear D. The sequencing here drew on CD4+ T cells from blood, taken before SARS-CoV-2 vaccination. As DNA, the CDR3 is TGTGCCAGCAGTTTGTGGGCCTACGAGCAGTACTTC. Amino acids: CASSLWAYEQYF.